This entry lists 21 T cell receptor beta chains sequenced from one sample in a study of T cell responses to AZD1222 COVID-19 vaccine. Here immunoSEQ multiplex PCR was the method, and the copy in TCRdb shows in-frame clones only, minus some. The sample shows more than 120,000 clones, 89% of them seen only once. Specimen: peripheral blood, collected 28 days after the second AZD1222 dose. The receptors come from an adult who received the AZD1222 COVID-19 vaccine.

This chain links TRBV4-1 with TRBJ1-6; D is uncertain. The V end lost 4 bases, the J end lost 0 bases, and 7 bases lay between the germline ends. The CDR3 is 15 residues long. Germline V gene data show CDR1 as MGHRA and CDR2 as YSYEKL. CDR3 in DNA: TGCGCCAGCAGCCGCCAAAGCTCCTATAATTCACCCCTCCACTTT. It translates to CASSRQSSYNSPLHF.

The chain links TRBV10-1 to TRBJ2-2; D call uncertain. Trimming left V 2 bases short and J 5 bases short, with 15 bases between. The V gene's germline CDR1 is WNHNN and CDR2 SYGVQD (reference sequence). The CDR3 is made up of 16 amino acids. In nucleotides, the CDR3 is TGCGCCAGCAGTGAGGCCGGCCCTATAGGAACCGGGGAGCTGTTTTTT. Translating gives CASSEAGPIGTGELFF.

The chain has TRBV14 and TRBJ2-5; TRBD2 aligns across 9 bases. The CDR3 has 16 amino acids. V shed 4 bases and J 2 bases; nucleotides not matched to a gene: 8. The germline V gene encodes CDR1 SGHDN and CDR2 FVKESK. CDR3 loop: CASSLRTSALQETQYF. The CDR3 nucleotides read TGTGCCAGCAGCCTCCGGACTAGCGCGCTTCAAGAGACCCAGTACTTC. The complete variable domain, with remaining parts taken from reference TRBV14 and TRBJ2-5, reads EAGVTQFPSHSVIEKGQTVTLRCDPISGHDNLYWYRRVMGKEIKFLLHFVKESKQDESGMPNNRFLAERTGGTYSTLKVQPAELEDSGVYFCASSLRTSALQETQYFGPGTRLLVL.

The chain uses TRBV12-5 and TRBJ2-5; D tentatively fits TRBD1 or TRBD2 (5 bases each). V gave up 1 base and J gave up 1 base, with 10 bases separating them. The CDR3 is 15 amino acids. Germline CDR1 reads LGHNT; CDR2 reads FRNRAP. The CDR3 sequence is CASGLGAGTQETQYF. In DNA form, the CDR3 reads TGTGCTAGTGGTTTGGGCGCAGGGACCCAAGAGACCCAGTACTTC.

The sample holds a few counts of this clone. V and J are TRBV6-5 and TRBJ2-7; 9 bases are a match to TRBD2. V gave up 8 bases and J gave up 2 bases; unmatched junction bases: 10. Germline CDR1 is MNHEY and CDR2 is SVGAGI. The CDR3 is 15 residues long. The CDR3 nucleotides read TGTGCCAGCCGGGACCCAGCGGGAGGCACCTACGAGCAGTACTTC. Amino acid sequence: CASRDPAGGTYEQYF.

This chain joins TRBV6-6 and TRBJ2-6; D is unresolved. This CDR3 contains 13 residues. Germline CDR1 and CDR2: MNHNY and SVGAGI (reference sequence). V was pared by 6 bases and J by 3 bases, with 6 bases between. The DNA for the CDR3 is TGTGCCAGCAGACTGATTGGGGCCAACGTCCTGACTTTC. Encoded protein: CASRLIGANVLTF.

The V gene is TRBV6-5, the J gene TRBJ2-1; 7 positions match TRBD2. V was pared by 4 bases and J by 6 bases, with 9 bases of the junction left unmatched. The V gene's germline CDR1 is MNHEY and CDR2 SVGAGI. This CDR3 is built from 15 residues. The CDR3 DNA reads TGTGCCAGCAGTTCTTACGGCGGGAGATTCAATGAGCAGTTCTTC. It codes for CASSSYGGRFNEQFF.

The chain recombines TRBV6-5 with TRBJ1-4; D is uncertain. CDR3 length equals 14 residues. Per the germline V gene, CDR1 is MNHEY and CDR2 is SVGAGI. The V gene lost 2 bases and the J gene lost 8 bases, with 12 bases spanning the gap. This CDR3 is CASSYHGSREKLFF. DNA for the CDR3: TGTGCCAGCAGTTACCATGGTAGTCGGGAAAAACTGTTTTTT.

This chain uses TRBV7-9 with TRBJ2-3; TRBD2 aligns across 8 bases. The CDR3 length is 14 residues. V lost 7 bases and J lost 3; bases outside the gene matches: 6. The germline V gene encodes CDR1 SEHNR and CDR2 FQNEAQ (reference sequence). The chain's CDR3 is CASTLLADTDTQYF. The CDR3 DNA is TGTGCCAGCACTCTACTAGCGGATACAGATACGCAGTATTTT.

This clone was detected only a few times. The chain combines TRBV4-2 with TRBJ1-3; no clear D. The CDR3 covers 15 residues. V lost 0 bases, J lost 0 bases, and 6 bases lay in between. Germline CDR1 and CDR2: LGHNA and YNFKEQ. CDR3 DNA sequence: TGTGCCAGCAGCCAAGATTACGCCTCTGGAAACACCATATATTTT. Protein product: CASSQDYASGNTIYF.

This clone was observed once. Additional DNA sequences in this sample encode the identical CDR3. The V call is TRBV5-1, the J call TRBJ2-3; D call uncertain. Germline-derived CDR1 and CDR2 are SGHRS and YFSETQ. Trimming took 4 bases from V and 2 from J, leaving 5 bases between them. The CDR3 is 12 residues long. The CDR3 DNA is TGCGCCAGCAGCCTCGACACAGATACGCAGTATTTT. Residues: CASSLDTDTQYF.

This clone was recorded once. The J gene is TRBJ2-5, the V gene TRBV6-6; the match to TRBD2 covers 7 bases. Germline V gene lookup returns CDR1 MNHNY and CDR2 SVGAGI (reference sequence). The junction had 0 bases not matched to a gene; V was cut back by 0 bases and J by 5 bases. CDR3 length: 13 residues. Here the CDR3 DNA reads TGTGCCAGCAGTTACTCGGGGGGGGAGACCCAGTACTTC. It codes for CASSYSGGETQYF.

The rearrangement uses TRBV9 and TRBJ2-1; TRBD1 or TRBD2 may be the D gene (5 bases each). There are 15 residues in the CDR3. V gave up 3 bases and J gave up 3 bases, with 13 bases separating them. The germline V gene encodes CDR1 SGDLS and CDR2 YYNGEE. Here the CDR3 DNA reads TGTGCCAGCAGCGCTTCCGGGACGAACTACAATGAGCAGTTCTTC. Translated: CASSASGTNYNEQFF.

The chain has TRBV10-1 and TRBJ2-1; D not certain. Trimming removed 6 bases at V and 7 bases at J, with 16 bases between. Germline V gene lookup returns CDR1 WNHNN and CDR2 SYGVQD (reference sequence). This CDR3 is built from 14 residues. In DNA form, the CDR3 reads TGCGCCAGCAGCGAGCCGAAGGTGGGGAATGAGCAGTTCTTC. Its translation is CASSEPKVGNEQFF.

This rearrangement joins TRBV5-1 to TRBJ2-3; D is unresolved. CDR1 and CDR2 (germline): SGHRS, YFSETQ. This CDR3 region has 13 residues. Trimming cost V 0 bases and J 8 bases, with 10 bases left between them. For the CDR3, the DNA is TGCGCCAGCAGCTTGGTCCAGGACGGTACGCAGTATTTT. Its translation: CASSLVQDGTQYF.

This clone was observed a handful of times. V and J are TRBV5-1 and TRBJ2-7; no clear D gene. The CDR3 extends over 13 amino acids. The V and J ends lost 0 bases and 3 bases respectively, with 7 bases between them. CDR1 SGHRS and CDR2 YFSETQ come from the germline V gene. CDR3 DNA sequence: TGCGCCAGCAGCTTGGCTCCTTTCTACGAGCAGTACTTC. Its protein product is CASSLAPFYEQYF. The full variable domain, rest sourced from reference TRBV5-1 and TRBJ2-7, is KAGVTQTPRYLIKTRGQQVTLSCSPISGHRSVSWYQQTPGQGLQFLFEYFSETQRNKGNFPGRFSGRQFSNSRSEMNVSTLELGDSALYLCASSLAPFYEQYFGPGTRLTVT.

In nucleotides, the CDR3 is TGTGCCAGCAGCGTCACTAGCGGGAGGGCTTCAGGGCAGTTCTTC. Encoded protein: CASSVTSGRASGQFF. The rearrangement links TRBV9 to TRBJ2-1; 13 nucleotides agree with TRBD2. The J segment lost 12 bases and the V segment lost 2 bases, leaving 8 bases of the junction unmatched. The CDR3 is 15 amino acids. Germline V CDR1 and CDR2: SGDLS, YYNGEE.

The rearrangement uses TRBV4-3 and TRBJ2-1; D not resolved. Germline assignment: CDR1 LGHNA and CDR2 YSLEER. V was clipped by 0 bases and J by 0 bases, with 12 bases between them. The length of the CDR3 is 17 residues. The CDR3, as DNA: TGCGCCAGCAGCCAAGATCGTTTCGGTCTCTCCTACAATGAGCAGTTCTTC. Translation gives CASSQDRFGLSYNEQFF.

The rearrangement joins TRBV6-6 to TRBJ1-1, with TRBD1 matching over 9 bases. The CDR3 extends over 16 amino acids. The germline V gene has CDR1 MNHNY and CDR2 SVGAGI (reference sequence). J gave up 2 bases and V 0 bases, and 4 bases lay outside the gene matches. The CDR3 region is CASSYSGTGLNTEAFF. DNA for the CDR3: TGTGCCAGCAGTTACTCAGGGACAGGGCTTAACACTGAAGCTTTCTTT.

CDR3 DNA: TGTGCCAGTAGTGGGTGGACAGAGTACAATGAGCAGTTCTTC. Translated, it gives CASSGWTEYNEQFF. This sequence joins TRBV19 and TRBJ2-1; the D gene is possibly TRBD1 (6 bases). Deletions cut 5 bases from V and 4 bases from J, with 12 bases between. CDR1 is LNHDA and CDR2 is SQIVND in the germline V gene (reference sequence). The CDR3 is 14 amino acids.

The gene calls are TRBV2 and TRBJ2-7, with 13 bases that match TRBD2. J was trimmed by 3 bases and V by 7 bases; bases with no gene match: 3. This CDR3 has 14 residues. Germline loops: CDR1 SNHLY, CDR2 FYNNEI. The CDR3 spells CASKGLAGNYEQYF. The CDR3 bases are TGTGCCAGCAAGGGACTAGCGGGAAACTACGAGCAGTACTTC.